This T cell receptor (beta chain) comes out of a study of regulatory T cells in long-lasting Graves disease. About the study: Antithyroid drugs had been given to newly diagnosed Graves' patients for under 3 months. Overall study findings and caveats: Fewer public clonotypes were shared by new patients (around 970) than by persistent patients (approximately 2,700).

Between the trimmed V and J ends, which lost 4 bases and 6 bases, there was a span of 13 bases. Germline V gene lookup returns CDR1 SGHRS and CDR2 YFSETQ. The CDR3 consists of 13 residues. Both iRepertoire HTBI primers and Arm-PCR of CDR3 regions were used to build the TCR beta libraries. One entry per CDR3 protein, called by TCRdb with MiXCR from the multiplex PCR reads. The sample has approximately 540,000 distinct CDR3 sequences; more than 10% are singletons. The table lists this clonotype with many counts. Its specificity is unknown. Stated time point: newly diagnosed GD, antithyroid drugs for less than 3 months. Isolated PBMC RNA provided the starting material for the TCR library. These same records also appear under a second study, on T cells in Graves' hyperthyroidism and ophthalmopathy. Per that study: Hyperthyroidism of Graves' type that showed no ophthalmopathy progression within 18 months was stable. The blood repertoire included most of the expanded thyroid clonotypes above 0.001.

The clonotype was recovered from a woman aged 25 to 39 with Graves disease. Specimen: peripheral blood mononuclear cells (PBMCs), collected at new diagnosis, from a patient treated with antithyroid drugs. The chain is built from TRBV5-1 and TRBJ1-2, with a weak D call TRBD1 (5 bases). CDR3 sequence reads: CASSTTRQNGYTF. Written as DNA, the CDR3 is TGCGCCAGCAGCACTACCCGACAGAATGGCTACACCTTC.